This T cell receptor (beta chain) was obtained from a study of Graves' ophthalmopathy and Graves' hyperthyroidism. Study observations and caveats: The model forecast ophthalmopathy progression, reaching 60% to 71% sensitivity and 72% to 75% specificity.

CDR3 regions of TCR beta were amplified from RNA transcripts. Second-round multiplex PCR came after a first-round RT-PCR that employed HTBI primers. TCRdb analysed the multiplex PCR reads with MiXCR anew, one entry per CDR3 protein. The repertoire holds some 360,000 distinct CDR3 sequences, about 17% seen once, with 2.4% in the top ten. In germline, CDR1 is LGHDT, CDR2 YNNKEL (reference sequence). The CDR3 runs to 14 residues. Trimming cost V 0 bases and J 2 bases, with 8 bases left between them. To note about this clonotype: The antigen is not known.

Pregnancy or lactation, uncontrolled infections and other autoimmune diseases were grounds for excluding patients. The diagnosis was founded upon clinical symptoms, serum thyroxine, TRAb, thyroid ultrasound and orbital computed tomography. The TCR originated in an adult woman with stable Graves' hyperthyroidism. The chain links TRBV3-1 to TRBJ2-7; D gene unclear. The sample consisted of peripheral blood. The CDR3 nucleotides read TGTGCCAGCAGCCAAGACGCGATAGCCTACGAGCAGTACTTC. Protein product: CASSQDAIAYEQYF.